The rows below give T cell receptor beta chains drawn from one sample of a study of blood T cell repertoires in COVID-19. The assay was immunoSEQ multiplex PCR, and TCRdb's table has in-frame clones only and misses some. The table lists 220,000 or so clones, around 84% of them singletons. Sequenced material: peripheral blood. The receptors here all came from a woman in her fifties or sixties who had recovered from COVID-19. Each CDR3 is given without its conserved first and last residue. The order of the fields is D gene, V gene, CDR3 protein. D genes are given only for firm matches.

NA,TRBV3-1/TRBV3-2,ASSPEGRVEGYT
NA,TRBV7-3,ASSLTTGSGNTIY
NA,TRBV7-2,ASSVLPSTDTQY
NA,TRBV5-4,ASSLVSGSPLH
NA,TRBV5-8,ASSFIASSDYGYT
TRBD1,TRBV4-3,ASSQDGDRNEKLF
TRBD2,TRBV6-6,ASSLGLAGGLDGTDTQY
NA,TRBV6-5,ATTDLYGYT
NA,TRBV5-4,ASSSLAGFGYT
NA,TRBV24-1,ATSDFSGRRQRTQY
TRBD1,TRBV11-2,ASSDPVRQGAPMNTEAF
TRBD2,TRBV9,ASSVGEGTYNEQF
TRBD1,TRBV7-8,ASSLQGARGYT
NA,TRBV7-9,ASSPDIKQF
TRBD2,TRBV11-2,ASSSPWELAGY
TRBD1,TRBV7-3,ASSFDRGTEAF
TRBD2,TRBV2,ASRRLAGTYNEQF
NA,TRBV7-2,ASSPSVLPAYEQY
NA,TRBV9,ASSVVISNQPQH
TRBD2,TRBV15,ATSRVWWASGDQETQY
TRBD1,TRBV11-2,ASSLRTGTGVYNEQF
NA,TRBV7-3,ASSLNSRTVNTEAF
NA,TRBV30,AWSRQSPVKAF
TRBD1,TRBV27,ASRIGGRDTEAF
NA,TRBV10-3,AISRGLSSIEEKLF
TRBD1,TRBV7-9,ASSYGQGSGNTIY
TRBD1,TRBV9,ASSVARQGAAEDGYT
NA,TRBV5-6,ASNRQYEKLF
NA,TRBV7-9,ASSLARPVYEQY
NA,TRBV5-4,ASSLAAGSAEAF
TRBD2,TRBV7-8,ASSVSSGGPGNEQF